The 24 T cell receptor beta chains reported below all come from one sample, sequenced in a study of shared clonotypes between healthy human individuals. Using immunoSEQ multiplex PCR, the repertoire was profiled, and TCRdb retains in-frame clones only, with some absent. The sample carries some 790,000 clones, over 55% recorded once. The specimen was memory CD4+ T cells sorted from blood. Subset given: CD45RA-negative fraction. These receptor sequences come from a woman younger than 45 in good health.

The chain recombines TRBV4-1 with TRBJ2-1; D is possibly TRBD2 (5 bases). This CDR3 has 16 amino acids. Trimming shortened V by 4 bases and J by 7 bases, and 20 bases separated the two germline ends. Germline CDR1 and CDR2: MGHRA and YSYEKL. The CDR3 sequence is CASSPEGRSRKNEQFF. The CDR3 bases are TGCGCCAGCAGCCCAGAGGGAAGAAGCCGGAAGAATGAGCAGTTCTTC.

The chain combines TRBV28 with TRBJ1-5; D call uncertain. Trimming removed 2 bases from V and 3 bases from J, with 8 bases in between. This CDR3 is 14 amino acids long. The germline CDR1 and CDR2 sequences are MDHEN and SYDVKM. CDR3 in amino acids: CASSLPGFNQPQHF. In DNA, the CDR3 is TGTGCCAGCAGTTTACCCGGGTTCAATCAGCCCCAGCATTTT.

The chain has TRBV19 and TRBJ1-5, with D possibly being TRBD1 (6 bases). Per the germline V gene, CDR1 is LNHDA and CDR2 is SQIVND (reference sequence). This CDR3 is 15 amino acids long. V was shortened by 1 base and J by 3 bases, with 10 bases between the two germline ends. The CDR3 coding sequence is TGTGCCAGTAGTATAGCAGGACAGATCAATCAGCCCCAGCATTTT. This translates into CASSIAGQINQPQHF.

This clone was observed once. This rearrangement joins TRBV29-1 to TRBJ2-3; TRBD2 matches 8 bases. This CDR3 has 17 residues. Germline CDR1 is SQVTM and CDR2 is ANQGSEA. V lost 6 bases to trimming and J lost 0 bases; unmatched junction nucleotides: 14. Written as DNA, the CDR3 is TGCAGCGTAATTTCAGGCGGGAGGATCTCTAGCACAGATACGCAGTATTTT. Translated, it gives CSVISGGRISSTDTQYF.

The rearrangement links TRBV4-1 to TRBJ2-1; no reliable D call. The germline gives CDR1 MGHRA, CDR2 YSYEKL. Trimming stripped 2 bases from V and 5 bases from J, with 7 bases between. The CDR3 has 13 amino acids. CDR3 sequence: CASSQIYHNEQFF. The CDR3 DNA reads as TGCGCCAGCAGCCAAATATACCACAATGAGCAGTTCTTC.

The chain carries TRBV11-2 and TRBJ2-4, with 10 bases lining up with TRBD1. With 5 bases clipped from V and 3 bases from J, the junction kept 13 bases outside the gene matches. The CDR3 runs 18 residues. The germline gives CDR1 SGHAT, CDR2 FQNNGV. CDR3: CASSKKGGQGFGKNIQYF. In DNA, the CDR3 is TGTGCCAGCAGCAAAAAGGGGGGACAGGGGTTTGGCAAAAACATTCAGTACTTC. The whole variable domain, remainder taken from reference TRBV11-2 and TRBJ2-4, is EAGVAQSPRYKIIEKRQSVAFWCNPISGHATLYWYQQILGQGPKLLIQFQNNGVVDDSQLPKDRFSAERLKGVDSTLKIQPAKLEDSAVYLCASSKKGGQGFGKNIQYFGAGTRLSVL.

Remarks on this clone: Other DNA sequences within the sample encode an identical CDR3. The chain recombines TRBV28 with TRBJ2-5, with D unclear. Germline V gene lookup returns CDR1 MDHEN and CDR2 SYDVKM. The CDR3 is 13 amino acids. V gave up 2 bases and J gave up 3 bases, with 7 bases separating them. The CDR3 sequence is CASSLRWEETQYF. The DNA of the CDR3 is TGTGCCAGCAGTTTACGCTGGGAAGAGACCCAGTACTTC. The full variable domain, in which reference TRBV28 and TRBJ2-5 provide the parts outside the CDR3, is DVKVTQSSRYLVKRTGEKVFLECVQDMDHENMFWYRQDPGLGLRLIYFSYDVKMKEKGDIPEGYSVSREKKERFSLILESASTNQTSMYLCASSLRWEETQYFGPGTRLLVL.

The genes are TRBV10-3 and TRBJ1-1; D might be TRBD1 (6 bases). The CDR3 has 13 amino acids. Germline lookup yields CDR1 ENHRY and CDR2 SYGVKD. V was shortened by 6 bases and J by 3 bases, with 11 bases between the two germline ends. The CDR3 nucleotides are TGTGCCATCAGCGAGGCAGGGGACACTGAAGCTTTCTTT. It codes for CAISEAGDTEAFF.

Only one count was recorded for this clone. The rearrangement joins TRBV6-1 to TRBJ1-4, with 7 bases matching TRBD1. Losses at the gene ends were 1 base for V and 6 bases for J; bases not matched to a gene: 5. Per the germline V gene, CDR1 is MNHNS and CDR2 is SASEGT. This CDR3 region has 15 residues. Here the CDR3 reads CASSEGLGQHEKLFF. CDR3 in DNA: TGTGCCAGCAGTGAAGGGCTGGGACAGCATGAAAAACTGTTTTTT.

This chain joins TRBV6-4 and TRBJ2-3; unclear D gene. Trimming pared 0 bases from V and 1 base from J, leaving 11 bases between. Per the germline V gene, CDR1 is MRHNA and CDR2 is SNTAGT. There are 16 residues in the CDR3. The CDR3 region is CASSDSTSGGTDTQYF. The CDR3 DNA reads as TGTGCCAGCAGTGACTCGACTTCTGGGGGCACAGATACGCAGTATTTT.

The chain combines TRBV9 with TRBJ1-5; D is unclear. The CDR3 is made up of 15 amino acids. V shed 0 bases and J shed 2 bases, with 9 bases lying between them. Germline CDR1 reads SGDLS; CDR2 reads YYNGEE. The CDR3 DNA reads as TGTGCCAGCAGCGTAGGGCTCTTGGGCAATCAGCCCCAGCATTTT. Its protein product is CASSVGLLGNQPQHF.

There are a few counts of this clone. This chain joins TRBV15 and TRBJ2-7; the match to TRBD2 covers 13 bases. V gave up 5 bases and J gave up 3 bases; unmatched junction bases: 4. This CDR3 comprises 15 residues. Germline CDR1 LNHNV, CDR2 YYDKDF (reference sequence). As DNA, the CDR3 is TGTGCCACCAGCGAAGGACTAGCGGGAGTCTACGAGCAGTACTTC. This codes for CATSEGLAGVYEQYF.

As for this clone: One junction end disagrees with the germline gene, perhaps due to a read error. In DNA, the CDR3 is TGTGCCAGCAGTCGGACTAGCGGGCCTGCGAACACCGGGAAGCTGTTTTTT. It yields the protein CASSRTSGPANTGKLFF. The V call is TRBV7-3, the J call TRBJ2-2; 11 bases fit TRBD2. Germline V CDR1 and CDR2: SGHTA, FQGTGA. CDR3 size: 17 residues.

V usage is TRBV10-3 and J usage is TRBJ2-5; 7 nucleotides align to TRBD1. This CDR3 is 13 amino acids long. Losses at the gene ends were 6 bases for V and 2 bases for J; bases not matched to a gene: 3. Germline values: CDR1 ENHRY, CDR2 SYGVKD. The CDR3 bases are TGTGCCATCAGCCGGGACAGTCAAGAGACCCAGTACTTC. As protein: CAISRDSQETQYF.

The V call is TRBV6-1, the J call TRBJ1-5; possible D gene TRBD1, 5 bases. The germline V and J ends were trimmed by 6 bases and 5 bases, with 11 bases remaining between them. The CDR3 length is 13 residues. Germline CDR1 reads MNHNS; CDR2 reads SASEGT. The CDR3 is CASRQAVDQPQHF. The DNA for the CDR3 is TGTGCCAGCAGACAGGCGGTCGATCAGCCCCAGCATTTT.

The chain recombines TRBV30 with TRBJ2-5; 7 nucleotides agree with TRBD2. The tail of the sequence fits TRBJ2-7 better, so the J call may be wrong. The germline gives CDR1 GTSNPN, CDR2 SVGIG (reference sequence). CDR3 length: 11 residues. CDR3 region: CAWTSGYEQYF. CDR3 bases: TGTGCCTGGACTAGCGGCTACGAGCAGTACTTC.

J is TRBJ2-3 and V is TRBV27; tentative D call: TRBD2 (6 bases). V lost 6 bases, J lost 2 bases, and 12 bases lay in between. There are 14 residues in the CDR3. Looked up from germline, CDR1 is MNHEY and CDR2 is SMNVEV (reference sequence). CDR3 DNA: TGTGCCAGCAGCCCCGGGGACTTCACAGATACGCAGTATTTT. It yields the protein CASSPGDFTDTQYF.

The V gene is TRBV29-1, the J gene TRBJ1-4; tentative D call: TRBD1 (6 bases). Deletions cut 0 bases from V and 7 bases from J, with 9 bases between. The germline V gene has CDR1 SQVTM and CDR2 ANQGSEA. This CDR3 is built from 13 residues. This CDR3 is CSVEDGGAEKLFF. DNA of the CDR3: TGCAGCGTTGAAGATGGGGGCGCTGAAAAACTGTTTTTT. The whole variable domain, remainder taken from reference TRBV29-1 and TRBJ1-4, is SAVISQKPSRDICQRGTSLTIQCQVDSQVTMMFWYRQQPGQSLTLIATANQGSEATYESGFVIDKFPISRPNLTFSTLTVSNMSPEDSSIYLCSVEDGGAEKLFFGSGTQLSVL.

The chain is built from TRBV28 and TRBJ1-2, with D perhaps TRBD1 (5 bases). The CDR3 has 13 residues. CDR1 and CDR2 from the germline V gene are MDHEN and SYDVKM. V gave up 6 bases and J gave up 4 bases, with 12 bases separating them. In nucleotides, the CDR3 is TGTGCCAGCAGCCCCGGGGGGTTCTATGGCTACACCTTC. Residues: CASSPGGFYGYTF.

The chain links TRBV7-9 to TRBJ2-1; 7 nucleotides agree with TRBD1. Germline V gives CDR1 SEHNR, CDR2 FQNEAQ (reference sequence). The CDR3 is 18 residues long. Unmatched junction bases numbered 14, after V lost 4 bases and J lost 2 bases. CDR3 nucleotides: TGTGCCAGCAGCTACCAAGGAACGAGACAGGGTCCCTACAATGAGCAGTTCTTC. Translation: CASSYQGTRQGPYNEQFF.

J is TRBJ2-3 and V is TRBV9, with D possibly being TRBD1 (5 bases). The CDR3 has 16 residues. Germline V gene sequence: CDR1 SGDLS, CDR2 YYNGEE. V dropped 4 bases and J dropped 2 bases, with 17 bases sitting between them. The CDR3 DNA sequence: TGTGCCAGCAGCCCTCCTTTTACAGGTGCCACAGATACGCAGTATTTT. Encoded protein: CASSPPFTGATDTQYF.

This clone was observed a few times. The CDR3 loop reads CSMRPGRHQETQYF. CDR3 DNA sequence: TGCAGCATGAGACCGGGACGGCACCAAGAGACCCAGTACTTC. The chain carries TRBV29-1 and TRBJ2-5, with D perhaps being TRBD1 or TRBD2 (5 bases each). The V end lost 8 bases, the J end lost 0 bases, and 16 bases lay between the germline ends. Germline V gives CDR1 SQVTM, CDR2 ANQGSEA. There are 14 residues in the CDR3. Looking up the rest from reference TRBV29-1 and TRBJ2-5 gives the full variable domain: SAVISQKPSRDICQRGTSLTIQCQVDSQVTMMFWYRQQPGQSLTLIATANQGSEATYESGFVIDKFPISRPNLTFSTLTVSNMSPEDSSIYLCSMRPGRHQETQYFGPGTRLLVL.

A remark on this clone: The sample contains more than one DNA sequence encoding this CDR3. J is TRBJ2-2 and V is TRBV10-2, with TRBD2 identical over 10 bases. Germline CDR1 WSHSY, CDR2 SAAADI. V lost 6 bases, J lost 6 bases, and 4 bases stayed unmatched. The CDR3 is 14 residues long. The CDR3 spells CASRSSGSAGELFF. The CDR3 DNA sequence: TGCGCCAGCAGATCTAGCGGGAGTGCCGGGGAGCTGTTTTTT.

V and J are TRBV12-5 and TRBJ2-3; TRBD2 agrees at 16 bases. Germline V gene data show CDR1 as LGHNT and CDR2 as FRNRAP. V shed 3 bases and J 4 bases; nucleotides not matched to a gene: 13. The CDR3 consists of 20 residues. CDR3 nucleotides: TGTGCTAGTGGTTTTGCGATAGGGACTAGCGGGAGGGCCTCCCCAGATACGCAGTATTTT. The encoded protein is CASGFAIGTSGRASPDTQYF.